This T cell receptor (beta chain) was obtained from a study of OX40 agonist ivuxolimab in advanced cancers. Study-level points and caveats: At 0.1 to 3.0 mg/kg and by week 6, clonal expansion occurred in CD4+ and CD8+ blood T cells.

Libraries were prepared by immunoSEQ multiplex PCR; TCRdb keeps only in-frame clonotypes and omits some of them. The sample includes 80,000 or so clones, around 93% of them seen just once. Blood specimens came from baseline, cycle 4 day 1, and cycle 7 day 1. Trimming stripped 5 bases from V and 0 bases from J, with 14 bases between. CDR3 length equals 15 residues. CDR1 is SGHAT and CDR2 is FQNNGV in the germline V gene. Concerning this clone itself: Its target is unknown.

The TCR sequence derives from an adult with an advanced solid tumor such as melanoma, head and neck, liver or kidney cancer. The V and J genes are TRBV11-2 and TRBJ2-7; tentatively, D is TRBD2 (6 bases). This specimen was CD4+ or CD8+ T cells sorted from blood, taken in a trial of the OX40 agonist ivuxolimab. DNA of the CDR3: TGTGCCAGCAGCGCCTTTGCGGGGAGCTCCTACGAGCAGTACTTC. As protein: CASSAFAGSSYEQYF.